The rows below give T cell receptor beta chains drawn from one sample of a study of blood T cell repertoires in COVID-19. Method: immunoSEQ multiplex PCR; TCRdb's copy keeps in-frame clones and lacks some. The sample includes around 300,000 clones, 85% to 90% of them seen just once. The specimen sequenced was peripheral blood. The receptors originated from a woman under 40 with COVID-19, enrolled during active disease. The CDR3 runs from the conserved cysteine through the conserved F or W. The D gene is left open where the match is weak. For some rows the clone size is stated as once, few or many, or as a class when expanded; others skip it.

v_call	clone_size	d_call	j_call	cdr3_nt	cdr3_aa
TRBV4-1	many	-	TRBJ1-5	TGCGCCAGCAGCCAAGAAGGGAGGCAGCCCCAGCATTTT	CASSQEGRQPQHF
TRBV7-6	-	-	TRBJ1-5	TGTGCCAGCAGCTTAGTGGAGGGTGGAAATCAGCCCCAGCATTTT	CASSLVEGGNQPQHF
TRBV27	-	TRBD2	TRBJ2-1	TGTGCCAGCAGGACTAGCGGGTTTAGCTCCTACAATGAGCAGTTCTTC	CASRTSGFSSYNEQFF
TRBV9	-	TRBD2	TRBJ2-5	TGTGCCAGCAGCCCGAACTTAGGACTAGCGACCACCCAGTACTTC	CASSPNLGLATTQYF
TRBV2	-	-	TRBJ1-2	TGTGCCAGCAGTGACGACGTTCCAGGTTTTAACTATGGCTACACCTTC	CASSDDVPGFNYGYTF
TRBV28	-	-	TRBJ1-2	TGTGCCAGCAATTCACTGAACTATGGCTACACCTTC	CASNSLNYGYTF
TRBV28	-	TRBD1	TRBJ2-7	TGTGCCAGCAGTTTGCCGACAGGGTCCGAGCAGTACTTC	CASSLPTGSEQYF
TRBV10-3	-	TRBD2	TRBJ2-7	TGTGCCATCAAGGCCGGGACTAACCGCTACGAGCAGTACTTC	CAIKAGTNRYEQYF
TRBV7-8	-	TRBD1	TRBJ1-1	TGTGCCAGCAGCTTCGCCGACAGGGGGCTAACTGAAGCTTTCTTT	CASSFADRGLTEAFF
TRBV2	-	-	TRBJ2-7	TGTGCCAGCAGTGAATATCTCGCGGGGGCGGGTGAGCAGTACTTC	CASSEYLAGAGEQYF
TRBV7-2	once	-	TRBJ2-1	TGTGCCAGCAGCTTAAAGCCCGGGAATGAGCAGTTCTTC	CASSLKPGNEQFF
TRBV7-6	once	TRBD1	TRBJ2-7	TGTGCCAGCAGCGAGGACAGGGGTGGTTCCTACGAGCAGTACTTC	CASSEDRGGSYEQYF
TRBV11-2	-	-	TRBJ1-1	TGTGCCAGCAGCTTAGATCAGTACCTGAACACTGAAGCTTTCTTT	CASSLDQYLNTEAFF
TRBV7-3	-	-	TRBJ2-1	TGTGCCACCATGGAGTCGCCGGAATCCTACAATGAGCAGTTCTTC	CATMESPESYNEQFF
TRBV5-1	-	TRBD1	TRBJ2-7	TGCGCCAGCAGCTTACAGGGGCAGAGTAGCTACGAGCAGTACTTC	CASSLQGQSSYEQYF
TRBV2	-	TRBD1	TRBJ1-1	TGTGCCAGCAGACTTTCCAACCGACAGGGGGCGCGCACTGAAGCTTTCTTT	CASRLSNRQGARTEAFF
TRBV5-1	-	TRBD2	TRBJ2-7	TGCGCCAGCAGCTTGGTTGCGGGGGCCTACGAGCAGTACTTC	CASSLVAGAYEQYF
TRBV11-2	-	-	TRBJ2-3	TGTGCCAGCAGCTTAGATTTGGCAGGCCTTAGCACAGATACGCAGTATTTT	CASSLDLAGLSTDTQYF
TRBV5-1	-	TRBD2	TRBJ2-1	TGCGCCAGCAGCGGAACGACTAGCAGGGATGAGCAGTTCTTC	CASSGTTSRDEQFF
TRBV29-1	-	-	TRBJ1-2	TGCAGCGTTGAAGATCGTACACGAACTAACTATGGCTACACCTTC	CSVEDRTRTNYGYTF
TRBV21-1	once	-	TRBJ2-5	TGTGCCAGCAGCAAACGCGGGCAACCCGGGACCCAGTACTTC	CASSKRGQPGTQYF
TRBV28	-	TRBD1	TRBJ2-2	TGTGCCAGCAGTTTAATGGGACAGGGGGCGGGAAACACCGGGGAGCTGTTTTTT	CASSLMGQGAGNTGELFF
TRBV5-1	-	TRBD2	TRBJ2-3	TGCGCCAGCAGCTTGTATCCGGGAGGGCTCTTTACGGGCACAGATACGCAGTATTTT	CASSLYPGGLFTGTDTQYF
TRBV19	-	TRBD2	TRBJ2-3	TGTGCCAGTAAGCTAGCGGGAGCAGATACGCAGTATTTT	CASKLAGADTQYF
TRBV7-8	-	TRBD2	TRBJ2-7	TGTGCCAGCAGCTTAGAGGCGGGAGTGTACGAGCAGTACTTC	CASSLEAGVYEQYF
TRBV3-1/TRBV3-2	-	-	TRBJ1-5	TGTGCCAGCAGCCAATTTATACATAGCAATCAGCCCCAGCATTTT	CASSQFIHSNQPQHF
TRBV6-5	-	TRBD2	TRBJ2-3	TGTGCCAGCAGTTCCGGGGGGTCCTCTAGCACAGATACGCAGTATTTT	CASSSGGSSSTDTQYF
TRBV4-2	-	TRBD2	TRBJ2-7	TGTGCCAGCAGCCAAGATCGGGTGCTAGCGGGAGGTAGGTACGAGCAGTACTTC	CASSQDRVLAGGRYEQYF
TRBV18	-	-	TRBJ2-7	TGTGCCAGCTCAATGGCAGGGGTCGGATCCTACGAGCAGTACTTC	CASSMAGVGSYEQYF
TRBV5-4	-	-	TRBJ2-5	TGTGCCAGCAGCCGAGAGGTGGGGGCAGAGACCCAGTACTTC	CASSREVGAETQYF
TRBV10-3	-	-	TRBJ1-5	TGTGCCATCAGTGAGTCAGCGGAGCGGGGGTCTGGCAATCAGCCCCAGCATTTT	CAISESAERGSGNQPQHF
TRBV5-4	-	TRBD2	TRBJ2-1	TGTGCCAGCAGCTTGGACAGCGGGACTCAAGGCAATGAGCAGTTCTTC	CASSLDSGTQGNEQFF
TRBV9	-	-	TRBJ2-1	TGTGCCAGCGGGAGCTCCTACAATGAGCAGTTCTTC	CASGSSYNEQFF
TRBV5-6	-	TRBD1	TRBJ1-6	TGTGCCAGCAGCTTGGGACAGGGCTATAATTCACCCCTCCACTTT	CASSLGQGYNSPLHF
TRBV5-1	-	-	TRBJ2-5	TGCGCCAGCAGCAGGGGATTCAAAGAGACCCAGTACTTC	CASSRGFKETQYF
TRBV7-9	-	TRBD2	TRBJ2-2	TGTGCCAGCAGCCAACTAGCGACCACCGGGGAGCTGTTTTTT	CASSQLATTGELFF
TRBV7-2	-	TRBD1	TRBJ1-2	TGTGCCAGCAGCTCCGGGGGACAGGGCTATGGCTACACCTTC	CASSSGGQGYGYTF
TRBV7-9	-	-	TRBJ1-6	TGTGCCAGCAGCCCACCAGGGGCCTATAATTCACCCCTCCACTTT	CASSPPGAYNSPLHF
TRBV7-2	-	-	TRBJ2-3	TGTGCCAGCAGCTTAGGGGGGGCAGGGGGTACAGATACGCAGTATTTT	CASSLGGAGGTDTQYF
TRBV19	-	TRBD2	TRBJ2-7	TGTGCCAGTAGTCTTCCCGGGACTAGCGGGGGCCGGGAGCAGTACTTC	CASSLPGTSGGREQYF
TRBV18	-	TRBD1	TRBJ1-1	TGTGCCAGCTCACCCGGACAGGGGCAACGGACTGAAGCTTTCTTT	CASSPGQGQRTEAFF
TRBV18	-	-	TRBJ2-1	TGTGCCAGCTCACTAGTCCTTAACAATGAGCAGTTCTTC	CASSLVLNNEQFF
TRBV20-1	-	-	TRBJ1-2	TGCAGTGCTAGTCCTTTACTGACAGGAGTGACAGCTAACTATGGCTACACCTTC	CSASPLLTGVTANYGYTF
TRBV12-3/TRBV12-4	-	TRBD1	TRBJ1-2	TGTGCCAGCAGTTTGGGACAGACCTATGGCTACACCTTC	CASSLGQTYGYTF
TRBV19	-	TRBD1	TRBJ1-6	TGTGCCAGTAGAGGGACAGGGGGATCGAATTCACCCCTCCACTTT	CASRGTGGSNSPLHF
TRBV2	-	-	TRBJ2-1	TGTGCCAGCAAGGTGGACAGCTACAATGAGCAGTTCTTC	CASKVDSYNEQFF
TRBV5-1	-	TRBD2	TRBJ2-2	TGCGCCAGCAGCCTGCCTGGCGGGAGGGCCTCGGCCGGGGAGCTGTTTTTT	CASSLPGGRASAGELFF
TRBV7-9	-	TRBD1	TRBJ2-7	TGTGCCAGCAGCTCGACCAGGGGGATTGACGAGCAGTACTTC	CASSSTRGIDEQYF